Included here is one TCR beta chain sequence, with context. The data were taken from a study of cytomegalovirus exposure and HLA in healthy donors. J gave up 5 bases and V 5 bases, and 7 bases lay outside the gene matches. Looked up from germline, CDR1 is GTSNPN and CDR2 is SVGIG (reference sequence). The CDR3 length is 13 residues. Primers: 60 Vbeta forward and 13 Jbeta reverse. TCRdb keeps only in-frame clones here, not all; method: immunoSEQ multiplex PCR. Of roughly 100,000 clones in the sample, 55% to 75% were seen once. V usage is TRBV30 and J usage is TRBJ2-5, with TRBD2 matching over 8 bases. The specimen was PBMCs. This TCR was sampled from a man aged 60-69 years in good health and CMV-seronegative. CDR3 residues: CAWGGTSRETQYF. The CDR3 DNA reads as TGTGCCTGGGGGGGGACTAGTAGGGAGACCCAGTACTTC.